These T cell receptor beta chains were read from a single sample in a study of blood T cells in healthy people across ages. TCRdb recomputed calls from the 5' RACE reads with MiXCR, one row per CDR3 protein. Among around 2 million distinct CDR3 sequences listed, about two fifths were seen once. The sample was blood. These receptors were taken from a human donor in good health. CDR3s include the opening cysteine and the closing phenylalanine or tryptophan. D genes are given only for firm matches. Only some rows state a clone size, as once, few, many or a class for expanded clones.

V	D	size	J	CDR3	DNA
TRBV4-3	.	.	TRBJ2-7	CASSQDWGDSFPYEQYF	TGCGCCAGCAGCCAAGATTGGGGCGACTCCTTCCCCTACGAGCAGTACTTC
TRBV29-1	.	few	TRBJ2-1	CSVFRSSYNEQFF	TGCAGCGTGTTTAGGAGCTCCTACAATGAGCAGTTCTTC
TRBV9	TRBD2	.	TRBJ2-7	CASSASGVPFYEQYF	TGTGCCAGCAGCGCTAGCGGGGTGCCCTTCTACGAGCAGTACTTC
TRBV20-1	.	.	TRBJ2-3	CSARKSAGRDTQYF	TGCAGTGCTAGGAAGTCAGCCGGACGGGACACGCAGTATTTT
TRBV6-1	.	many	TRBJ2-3	CASSLILADTQYF	TGTGCCAGCAGTTTAATTTTGGCAGATACGCAGTATTTT
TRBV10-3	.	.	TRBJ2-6	CAISESKGPPGANVLTF	TGTGCCATCAGTGAGTCCAAGGGACCCCCTGGGGCCAACGTCCTGACTTTC
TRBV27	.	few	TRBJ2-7	CASSSRTATYKQYF	TGTGCCAGCAGTTCCCGGACGGCGACCTACAAGCAGTACTTC
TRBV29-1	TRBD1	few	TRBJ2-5	CSVQMTGEETQYF	TGCAGCGTGCAAATGACAGGGGAAGAGACCCAGTACTTC
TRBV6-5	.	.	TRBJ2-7	CASSSHGTSLRLSYEQYF	TGTGCCAGCAGTTCCCACGGGACGTCTTTGCGGCTTTCCTACGAGCAGTACTTC
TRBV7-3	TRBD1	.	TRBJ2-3	CASSSQGEISTDTQYF	TGTGCCAGCAGCTCACAGGGGGAGATAAGCACAGATACGCAGTATTTT
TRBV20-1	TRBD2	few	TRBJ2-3	CSANRLAGVTDTQYF	TGCAGTGCTAATCGACTAGCGGGGGTCACAGATACGCAGTATTTT
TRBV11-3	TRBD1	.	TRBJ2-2	CASTLAGTGLTGELFF	TGTGCCAGCACCCTAGCCGGGACAGGGTTAACCGGGGAGCTGTTTTTT
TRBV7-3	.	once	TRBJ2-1	CASSLRWGRGSYNEQFF	TGTGCCAGCAGCTTAAGGTGGGGTCGGGGCTCCTACAATGAGCAGTTCTTC
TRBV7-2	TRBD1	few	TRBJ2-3	CASSLGRGPGTQYF	TGTGCCAGCAGCTTAGGCAGGGGGCCGGGTACGCAGTATTTT
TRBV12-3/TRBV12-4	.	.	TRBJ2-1	CASNPPGAYNEQFF	TGTGCCAGCAACCCACCGGGGGCCTACAATGAGCAGTTCTTC
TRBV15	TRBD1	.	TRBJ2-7	CATSWTGTVTYEQYF	TGTGCCACCAGCTGGACCGGGACAGTAACCTACGAGCAGTACTTC
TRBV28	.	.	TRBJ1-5	CASSFFEAPQPQHF	TGTGCCAGCAGTTTTTTCGAGGCTCCTCAGCCCCAGCATTTT
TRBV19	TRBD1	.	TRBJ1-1	CASSKYDRDAEAFF	TGTGCCAGTAGTAAATACGACAGGGATGCTGAAGCTTTCTTT
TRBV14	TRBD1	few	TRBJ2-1	CASSQDYPLTGAVKKFF	TGTGCCAGCAGCCAAGATTACCCCTTGACAGGGGCGGTGAAGAAGTTCTTC
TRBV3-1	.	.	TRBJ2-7	CASSQYGSQHEQYF	TGTGCCAGCAGCCAATATGGTTCGCAGCACGAGCAGTACTTC
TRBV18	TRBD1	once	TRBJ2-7	CASSARQGRYEQYF	TGTGCCAGCTCAGCCCGACAGGGACGCTACGAGCAGTACTTC
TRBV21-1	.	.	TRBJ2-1	CASSKNASGSVSSYNEQFF	TGTGCCAGCAGCAAAAACGCTAGCGGGTCTGTAAGCTCCTACAATGAGCAGTTCTTC
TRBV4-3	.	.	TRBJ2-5	CASSSTIRAETQYF	TGCGCCAGCAGCTCAACAATTAGGGCAGAGACCCAGTACTTC
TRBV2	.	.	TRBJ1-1	CASIRDTGMNTEAFF	TGTGCCAGCATCCGGGACACCGGTATGAACACTGAAGCTTTCTTT
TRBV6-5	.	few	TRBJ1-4	CASSTGSTTNEKLFF	TGTGCCAGCAGCACCGGGAGCACAACTAATGAAAAACTGTTTTTT
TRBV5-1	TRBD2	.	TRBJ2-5	CASRGDSRETQYF	TGCGCCAGTCGGGGGGACTCCCGAGAGACCCAGTACTTC
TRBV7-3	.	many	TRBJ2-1	CASSLDGLGNEQFF	TGTGCCAGCAGCTTAGACGGGTTGGGGAATGAGCAGTTCTTC
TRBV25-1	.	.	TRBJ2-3	CASSEYAGTSTDTQYF	TGTGCCAGCAGTGAATATGCCGGGACTAGCACAGATACGCAGTATTTT
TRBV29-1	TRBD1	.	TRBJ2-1	CSVVNRGSYNEQFF	TGCAGCGTTGTTAACAGGGGCTCCTACAATGAGCAGTTCTTC
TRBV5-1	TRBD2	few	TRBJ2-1	CASSFTSGGTTEQFF	TGCGCCAGCAGCTTTACTAGCGGGGGAACCACTGAGCAGTTCTTC
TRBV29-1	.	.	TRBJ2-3	CSGALAMGDTQYF	TGCAGCGGTGCGCTAGCGATGGGAGATACGCAGTATTTT
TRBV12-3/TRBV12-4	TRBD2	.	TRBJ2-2	CASSRLREGTGELFF	TGTGCCAGCAGTAGGCTCAGGGAGGGCACCGGGGAGCTGTTTTTT
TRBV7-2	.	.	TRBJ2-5	CASSLARVPEETQYF	TGTGCCAGCAGCTTAGCCAGGGTCCCGGAAGAGACCCAGTACTTC
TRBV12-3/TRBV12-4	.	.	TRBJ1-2	CASRFGTPGGYTF	TGTGCCAGCAGGTTCGGGACCCCAGGTGGCTACACCTTC
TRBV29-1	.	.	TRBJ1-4	CSVVRQVGEKLFF	TGCAGCGTTGTAAGGCAGGTCGGGGAAAAACTGTTTTTT
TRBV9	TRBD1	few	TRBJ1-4	CASSATGEDEKLFF	TGTGCCAGCAGCGCGACAGGGGAGGATGAAAAACTGTTTTTT
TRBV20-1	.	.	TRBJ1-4	CSARMQTNNEKLFF	TGCAGTGCTAGGATGCAGACAAATAATGAAAAACTGTTTTTT
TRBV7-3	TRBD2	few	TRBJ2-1	CASSTSGGAGYNEQFF	TGTGCCAGCAGCACTAGCGGGGGGGCAGGCTACAATGAGCAGTTCTTC
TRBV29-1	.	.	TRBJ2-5	CSVEGTPSPGGQYF	TGCAGCGTTGAAGGCACGCCAAGCCCAGGAGGCCAGTACTTC
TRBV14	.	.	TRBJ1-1	CASSHFSWEAFF	TGTGCCAGCAGCCATTTCTCATGGGAAGCTTTCTTT
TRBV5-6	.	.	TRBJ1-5	CASTVRGYNQPQHF	TGTGCCAGCACCGTGAGAGGTTACAATCAGCCCCAGCATTTT
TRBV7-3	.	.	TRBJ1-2	CASSLTAAGDGYTF	TGTGCCAGCAGCTTAACGGCGGCAGGGGATGGCTACACCTTC
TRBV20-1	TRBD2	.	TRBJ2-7	CSASDTGTSDEQYF	TGCAGTGCTAGTGATACCGGGACTAGCGACGAGCAGTACTTC
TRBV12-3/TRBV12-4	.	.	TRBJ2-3	CASTQTGRGTDAQYF	TGTGCCAGCACCCAGACAGGGCGGGGAACAGATGCGCAGTATTTT
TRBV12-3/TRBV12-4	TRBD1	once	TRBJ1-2	CASHRGNYGNTF	TGTGCCAGCCACAGGGGCAACTATGGCAACACCTTC
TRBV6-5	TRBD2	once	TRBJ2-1	CASSWLAGNNEQFF	TGTGCCAGCAGTTGGCTAGCGGGGAACAATGAGCAGTTCTTC
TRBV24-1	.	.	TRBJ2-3	CATSDSQGSTGGTDTQYF	TGTGCCACCAGTGATTCCCAAGGCTCGACAGGAGGGACAGATACGCAGTATTTT
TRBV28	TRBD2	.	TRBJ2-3	CASSLSFSSSGGGADTQYF	TGTGCCAGCAGTTTATCCTTCTCATCTAGCGGGGGAGGCGCAGATACGCAGTATTTT
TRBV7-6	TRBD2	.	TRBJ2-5	CASSLAGGGYLQETQYF	TGTGCCAGCAGCTTAGCCGGCGGGGGATACCTCCAAGAGACCCAGTACTTC
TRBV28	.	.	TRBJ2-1	CASSTGEQFF	TGTGCCAGCAGTACGGGTGAGCAGTTCTTC
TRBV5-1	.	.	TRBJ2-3	CASSVSWPSTDTQYF	TGCGCCAGCAGCGTGAGTTGGCCTAGCACAGATACGCAGTATTTT
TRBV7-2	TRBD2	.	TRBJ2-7	CASSFQWTSGGGYEQYF	TGTGCCAGCAGCTTCCAATGGACGAGCGGGGGAGGCTACGAGCAGTACTTC
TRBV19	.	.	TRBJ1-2	CASMYAARQKTTNYGYTF	TGTGCCAGTATGTATGCAGCGAGACAGAAAACAACTAACTATGGCTACACCTTC
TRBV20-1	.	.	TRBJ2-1	CSARESRWARSYNEQFF	TGCAGTGCTAGAGAAAGTCGGTGGGCGCGCTCCTACAATGAGCAGTTCTTC
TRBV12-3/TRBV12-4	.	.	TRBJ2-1	CASSTPGTPEPDGEQFF	TGTGCCAGCAGTACTCCCGGGACGCCGGAACCGGATGGTGAGCAGTTCTTC